This note documents a single T cell receptor beta chain sequence. Germline V CDR1 and CDR2: MNHEY, SMNVEV (reference sequence). Trimming removed 2 bases from V and 2 bases from J, with 13 bases in between. There are 16 residues in the CDR3. This sample stems from a study of blood T cell repertoires in COVID-19. Assay used: immunoSEQ multiplex PCR; TCRdb lists only in-frame clones, some missing. Here the sample spans about 200,000 clones, 70% to 85% being singletons. The source is a woman aged 60-75 years with acute COVID-19. The source material was PBMCs or T cells enriched from blood (not recorded which). This sequence joins TRBV27 and TRBJ1-5, with a possible D match to TRBD1 (6 bases). As DNA, the CDR3 is TGTGCCAGCAGTTTAACCGCACAGGGTCGCAATCAGCCCCAGCATTTT. Residues: CASSLTAQGRNQPQHF.